The clone carrying this TCR beta chain was detected a few times. What it binds is unknown. They ran version v3.0 of the immunoSEQ assay at survey level. The assay was immunoSEQ multiplex PCR, and TCRdb's table has in-frame clones only and misses some. The sample yields some 30,000 clones, over 85% seen once. Per the germline V gene, CDR1 is SGHNT and CDR2 is YYREEE (reference sequence). The CDR3 consists of 14 residues. Trimming cost V 0 bases and J 4 bases, with 10 bases left between them. This specimen comes from a study of long-term antiretroviral therapy in people with HIV. Findings and caveats of the study: The data indicate that diversity increased after ART but remained below transplant donor controls. The blood, collected between the mid-2000s and the late 2010s, was possibly taken under older ART regimens.

The gene calls are TRBV5-4 and TRBJ1-2; D gene ambiguous. The receptor comes from a young woman with HIV. Here the sequenced sample was unsorted PBMCs, taken 1.8 years after starting antiretroviral therapy. The CDR3 nucleotides read TGTGCCAGCAGCTTGGCTGGGGAGGGCTATGGCTACACCTTC. Translating it yields CASSLAGEGYGYTF.